This entry features one TCR beta chain sequence. Its antigen is as yet unknown. Over chemoradiotherapy, repertoires were sampled more than once. The CDR3 covers 13 residues. Germline V gene lookup returns CDR1 SGHNT and CDR2 YENEEA. The ends were cut back, 1 base at V and 5 bases at J, with 8 bases in the middle. This entry comes from a study of chemoradiotherapy in HPV16-positive cancers. Study summary: Functional T-cell assays on a couple of HPV16-positive patients' cells defined candidate HPV-specific clones and common TCR motifs. Study-wide results and limits: HPV-responsive T-cell expansion during chemoradiotherapy was linked to improved recurrence-free survival in HPV16-positive patients. Candidate HPV-specific clones and E7-related TCR motifs grew in tumor during treatment.

The method was immunoSEQ multiplex PCR; TCRdb's version includes in-frame clones alone and lacks a portion of them. The table includes approximately 1,200 clones, approximately 85% detected once. J is TRBJ1-1 and V is TRBV11-3; D not certain. Specimen: tumor tissue, collected from a patient who underwent chemoradiotherapy. The sequence was obtained from a human donor with HPV-associated anogenital cancer. For the CDR3, the DNA is TGTGCCAGCAGCTTAGTTGGCGATACTGAAGCTTTCTTT. Protein product: CASSLVGDTEAFF. The whole variable domain, filled in from reference TRBV11-3 and TRBJ1-1, reads EAGVVQSPRYKIIEKKQPVAFWCNPISGHNTLYWYLQNLGQGPELLIRYENEEAVDDSQLPKDRFSAERLKGVDSTLKIQPAELGDSAVYLCASSLVGDTEAFFGQGTRLTVV.